The 9 T cell receptor beta chains given below trace back to one sample, sequenced in a study of T cells in localized non-small cell lung cancer. Profiling relied on immunoSEQ multiplex PCR, and the TCRdb table lists in-frame clones only, not all of them. The sample consists of about 52,000 clones, roughly 75% of them appearing once. The material sequenced was PBMCs, taken before any cancer treatment. The receptors originated from a woman aged 35-75 years with stage II lung adenocarcinoma.

This clone was seen a single time. The chain links TRBV5-1 to TRBJ2-3; 7 bases line up with TRBD1. Germline V gives CDR1 SGHRS, CDR2 YFSETQ. V shed 0 bases and J 6 bases; nucleotides not matched to a gene: 7. CDR3 length: 15 amino acids. CDR3 nucleotides: TGCGCCAGCAGCTTGGCAGGGGGTGAAGTGGATACGCAGTATTTT. Encoded protein: CASSLAGGEVDTQYF. Complete variable domain (other parts from reference TRBV5-1 and TRBJ2-3): KAGVTQTPRYLIKTRGQQVTLSCSPISGHRSVSWYQQTPGQGLQFLFEYFSETQRNKGNFPGRFSGRQFSNSRSEMNVSTLELGDSALYLCASSLAGGEVDTQYFGPGTRLTVL.

The J gene is TRBJ2-5, the V gene TRBV27; a possible D gene is TRBD2 (6 bases). Per the germline V gene, CDR1 is MNHEY and CDR2 is SMNVEV (reference sequence). There are 15 residues in the CDR3. Deletions cut 0 bases from V and 6 bases from J, with 14 bases between. CDR3 protein: CASSLSWGDVKTQYF. CDR3 in DNA: TGTGCCAGCAGTTTATCGTGGGGGGATGTGAAGACCCAGTACTTC.

This clone was observed a few times. The chain employs TRBV5-8 and TRBJ1-1, with a tentative D call TRBD1 (5 bases). V lost 4 bases and J lost 8, with 9 bases in between. The CDR3 is made up of 11 amino acids. The germline V gene encodes CDR1 SGHTS and CDR2 YDEGEE. CDR3 sequence (DNA): TGTGCCAGCAGCCTGGGACCGGAAGCTTTCTTT. Translating gives CASSLGPEAFF.

In DNA form, the CDR3 reads TGTGCCAGCAGTGAAGGGGCCTACGAGCAGTACTTC. Translated: CASSEGAYEQYF. The genes are TRBV6-1 and TRBJ2-7; the D is unclear. Trimming left V 1 base short and J 2 bases short, with 3 bases between. The CDR3 is made up of 12 amino acids. The germline CDR1 and CDR2 sequences are MNHNS and SASEGT.

About this clone: Mismatch with germline at one junction end may stem from a read error. This sequence joins TRBV30 and TRBJ2-6; TRBD1 aligns across 10 bases. Germline values: CDR1 GTSNPN, CDR2 SVGIG (reference sequence). CDR3 length: 17 residues. The CDR3, as DNA: TGTGCCTGGAGTGTGGGACAGGGGAGCGCTGGGGCCAGCGTCCTGACTTTC. This translates into CAWSVGQGSAGASVLTF.

The chain employs TRBV20-1 and TRBJ1-2; D is unclear. Germline-derived CDR1 and CDR2 are DFQATT and SNEGSKA (reference sequence). The CDR3 is 11 amino acids. The germline V and J ends were trimmed by 6 bases and 4 bases, with 9 bases remaining between them. Here the CDR3 reads CSARVPYGYTF. In nucleotides, the CDR3 is TGCAGTGCCCGGGTCCCCTATGGCTACACCTTC.

The chain employs TRBV6-5 and TRBJ1-1; D is unresolved. The CDR3 runs 14 residues. Trimming left V 8 bases short and J 1 base short, with 14 bases between. CDR1 is MNHEY and CDR2 is SVGAGI in the germline V gene. The CDR3 here is CASSYLGRNTEAFF. CDR3 bases: TGTGCCAGCTCCTACCTAGGGCGGAACACTGAAGCTTTCTTT.

The chain uses TRBV10-2 and TRBJ1-1, with D unresolved. The germline gives CDR1 WSHSY, CDR2 SAAADI. The CDR3 totals 13 residues. With 10 bases removed from V and 1 base from J, the gap between germline ends came to 13 bases. The CDR3 spells CATTIVENTEAFF. Here the CDR3 DNA reads TGCGCCACCACAATTGTTGAGAACACTGAAGCTTTCTTT.

The chain links TRBV5-1 to TRBJ2-3, with TRBD2 as a possible D gene (5 bases). Deletions cut 4 bases from V and 3 bases from J, with 12 bases between. This CDR3 comprises 14 residues. Germline CDR1 SGHRS, CDR2 YFSETQ. Written as DNA, the CDR3 is TGCGCCAGCAGCAGCGGACTGACGACAGATACGCAGTATTTT. It translates to CASSSGLTTDTQYF.